These 30 T cell receptor beta chains were all obtained from the same sample, sequenced in a study of identical twins. TCRdb reprocessed the 5' RACE reads via MiXCR and lists one record per CDR3 protein. This sample carries some 1,600,000 distinct CDR3 sequences, less than 35% of them seen once, and the ten largest clones take 0.27%. The sample comprised cord blood. Receptor source: a newborn girl in good health.

The chain is built from TRBV20-1 and TRBJ2-3; no clear D gene. In germline, CDR1 is DFQATT, CDR2 SNEGSKA (reference sequence). Trimming removed 6 bases at V and 1 base at J, with 11 bases between. The CDR3 loop spans 13 amino acids. The CDR3 nucleotides are TGCAGTGCCCACCCGCCGGGCACAGATACGCAGTATTTT. It specifies CSAHPPGTDTQYF.

This clonotype has just a few counts. The V call is TRBV7-6, the J call TRBJ2-7; perhaps D is TRBD1 or TRBD2 (5 bases each). This CDR3 spans 16 amino acids. The V gene's germline CDR1 is SGHVS and CDR2 FNYEAQ. Trimming shortened V by 5 bases and J by 3 bases, and 20 bases separated the two germline ends. The CDR3 region has the DNA TGTGCCAGCAGCCCCGGACTTTCCCGAGGGGTCTACGAGCAGTACTTC. Translation gives CASSPGLSRGVYEQYF.

The genes are TRBV2 and TRBJ1-1; 7 nucleotides line up with TRBD1. The V and J ends lost 8 bases and 5 bases, in that order; junction bases with no gene match: 5. Looked up from germline, CDR1 is SNHLY and CDR2 is FYNNEI. This CDR3 is 12 amino acids long. CDR3: CASEDRETEAFF. The CDR3 coding sequence is TGTGCCAGCGAAGACAGGGAGACTGAAGCTTTCTTT. Full variable domain (missing parts from reference TRBV2 and TRBJ1-1): EPEVTQTPSHQVTQMGQEVILRCVPISNHLYFYWYRQILGQKVEFLVSFYNNEISEKSEIFDDQFSVERPDGSNFTLKIRSTKLEDSAMYFCASEDRETEAFFGQGTRLTVV.

CDR3 sequence: CASSLTTGAYNEQFF. CDR3 sequence (DNA): TGTGCCAGCAGCTTAACCACAGGGGCGTACAATGAGCAGTTCTTC. The chain is built from TRBV5-6 and TRBJ2-1; 7 nucleotides agree with TRBD1. V lost 2 bases and J lost 4; bases outside the gene matches: 6. CDR3 size: 15 residues. The germline V gene has CDR1 SGHDT and CDR2 YYEEEE.

V is TRBV27 and J is TRBJ2-5; D remains unclear. CDR3 length: 14 amino acids. CDR1 and CDR2 (germline): MNHEY, SMNVEV (reference sequence). V was clipped by 6 bases and J by 5 bases, with 16 bases between them. The CDR3 reads CASRLGCSWETQYF. The CDR3 DNA reads as TGTGCCAGCAGGTTAGGGTGCAGCTGGGAGACCCAGTACTTC.

V gene TRBV4-2 combines with J gene TRBJ2-1, with TRBD1 matching 8 bases. J lost 6 bases, V lost 0 bases, and 7 bases had no gene match. The CDR3 totals 16 residues. Per the germline V gene, CDR1 is LGHNA and CDR2 is YNFKEQ. CDR3 coding DNA: TGTGCCAGCAGCCAAGAGAGGGACAGGCGCGTCAATGAGCAGTTCTTC. Its translation is CASSQERDRRVNEQFF.

As for this clonotype: Relative to the germline gene, one junction end is altered; a read error may explain this. The chain is built from TRBV3-1 and TRBJ2-3, with 11 positions matching TRBD2. CDR1 and CDR2 (germline): LGHDT, YNNKEL (reference sequence). The CDR3 spans 15 residues. The CDR3 coding sequence is TGTGCCATCAGCCCGCTAGCGGGGGGATTAGATACGCAGTATTTT. Protein product: CAISPLAGGLDTQYF.

The chain couples TRBV7-8 to TRBJ2-6; no clear D. V was trimmed by 3 bases and J by 0 bases, leaving 12 bases between them. Germline V CDR1 and CDR2: SGHVS, FQNEAQ. The CDR3 consists of 17 residues. CDR3 in amino acids: CASSFRQFLSGANVLTF. CDR3 DNA: TGTGCCAGCAGCTTTAGGCAGTTCCTCTCTGGGGCCAACGTCCTGACTTTC.

The chain carries TRBV2 and TRBJ2-5; 7 bases agree with TRBD2. This CDR3 spans 13 amino acids. The germline CDR1 and CDR2 sequences are SNHLY and FYNNEI. Trimming removed 8 bases from V and 4 bases from J; junction bases left unmatched: 7. The CDR3 DNA reads TGTGCCAGCGCCGGGACTAACTCAGAGACCCAGTACTTC. As protein: CASAGTNSETQYF.

This clonotype was found a few times. J is TRBJ2-3 and V is TRBV5-1; D possibly corresponds to TRBD1 (5 bases). The CDR3 is 16 residues long. V lost 0 bases to trimming and J lost 1 base, with 12 bases between them. Germline lookup yields CDR1 SGHRS and CDR2 YFSETQ. In DNA, the CDR3 is TGCGCCAGCAGCTTGGTTCAGGGTCAGGGCACAGATACGCAGTATTTT. As protein: CASSLVQGQGTDTQYF. The full variable domain, with the rest looked up from reference TRBV5-1 and TRBJ2-3, is KAGVTQTPRYLIKTRGQQVTLSCSPISGHRSVSWYQQTPGQGLQFLFEYFSETQRNKGNFPGRFSGRQFSNSRSEMNVSTLELGDSALYLCASSLVQGQGTDTQYFGPGTRLTVL.

The CDR3 is CASSSQGRWENIQYF. CDR3 in DNA: TGTGCCAGCAGCTCCCAGGGGCGTTGGGAAAACATTCAGTACTTC. The J gene is TRBJ2-4, the V gene TRBV7-9, with D perhaps matching TRBD1 (6 bases). The V end was cut by 4 bases, the J end by 5 bases, with 15 bases between. Germline CDR1 and CDR2: SEHNR and FQNEAQ (reference sequence). The CDR3 is 15 residues long.

The chain uses TRBV12-3 or TRBV12-4 and TRBJ2-7, with 12 positions matching TRBD2. There are 16 residues in the CDR3. V lost 4 bases to trimming and J lost 2 bases; unmatched junction nucleotides: 6. CDR3 sequence (DNA): TGTGCCAGCAGTTCACCGACTAGCGGGAGTACCTACGAGCAGTACTTC. Its translation is CASSSPTSGSTYEQYF.

This clonotype appeared a single time. At one end, the junction sequence differs from germline, possibly due to a read error. The gene calls are TRBV28 and TRBJ1-4; maybe TRBD1 (6 bases). The CDR3 has 15 amino acids. CDR1 is MDHEN and CDR2 is SYDVKM in the germline V gene. DNA of the CDR3: TGTGCCAGCAGTTTAGGGGGCGCAACTAATGAAGAACTGTTTTTT. This encodes CASSLGGATNEELFF.

This clonotype has just a few counts. V usage is TRBV9 and J usage is TRBJ2-7, with unresolved D. This CDR3 region has 15 residues. V shed 0 bases and J shed 0 bases, with 10 bases lying between them. The germline gives CDR1 SGDLS, CDR2 YYNGEE. The CDR3, as DNA: TGTGCCAGCAGCGTAGCAGCTTACTCCTCCTACGAGCAGTACTTC. Translation: CASSVAAYSSYEQYF.

The rearrangement joins TRBV25-1 to TRBJ1-2; 7 bases match TRBD1. V trimming: 6 bases; J trimming: 1 base; junction bases outside the gene matches: 5. Per germline, CDR1 MGHDK and CDR2 SYGVNS. There are 14 residues in the CDR3. For the CDR3, the DNA is TGTGCCAGCAGGGGGACAGCCAATAACTATGGCTACACCTTC. Translation gives CASRGTANNYGYTF.

This clonotype was counted only a few times. The genes are TRBV7-2 and TRBJ2-3; TRBD2 matches at 10 bases. The length of the CDR3 is 17 residues. Per germline, CDR1 SGHTA and CDR2 FQGNSA. With V trimmed by 2 bases and J by 6 bases, 11 bases remained unmatched. DNA of the CDR3: TGTGCCAGCAGCTTAATATCGCCTAGCGGGGGTTGGGATACGCAGTATTTT. It specifies CASSLISPSGGWDTQYF.

This clonotype appeared a few times. The chain recombines TRBV4-2 with TRBJ2-3; 11 bases agree with TRBD2. The CDR3 is made up of 17 amino acids. With 2 bases clipped from V and 9 bases from J, the junction kept 13 bases outside the gene matches. Germline V gene data show CDR1 as LGHNA and CDR2 as YNFKEQ. The DNA for the CDR3 is TGTGCCAGCAGCCAAAGGAGTAGCGGGGGGGCTAGTTGGACGCAGTATTTT. Translated: CASSQRSSGGASWTQYF.

This clonotype was recorded at least ten times. The gene calls are TRBV27 and TRBJ2-7; no firm D call. Germline assignment: CDR1 MNHEY and CDR2 SMNVEV (reference sequence). The CDR3 extends over 14 amino acids. The V end was cut by 2 bases, the J end by 4 bases, with 12 bases between. The CDR3 loop is CASSLVRGPYEQYF. CDR3 sequence (DNA): TGTGCCAGCAGTTTAGTGAGAGGACCATACGAGCAGTACTTC.

J is TRBJ1-3 and V is TRBV29-1, with a weak D call TRBD1 (5 bases). The V and J ends lost 4 bases and 9 bases respectively, with 13 bases between them. The CDR3 totals 12 residues. The germline V gene encodes CDR1 SQVTM and CDR2 ANQGSEA. CDR3 sequence reads: CSVAATGGTIYF. The CDR3 nucleotides read TGCAGCGTTGCGGCTACCGGGGGCACCATATATTTT.

A few counts support this clonotype. This chain uses TRBV10-3 with TRBJ2-3, with D hard to call. Germline CDR1 reads ENHRY; CDR2 reads SYGVKD. The V and J ends lost 4 bases and 4 bases respectively, with 9 bases between them. The CDR3 contains 13 residues. The CDR3 sequence: CAISGGIADTQYF. CDR3 bases: TGTGCCATCAGTGGAGGTATTGCAGATACGCAGTATTTT.

The chain combines TRBV10-1 with TRBJ2-2; 7 bases are shared with TRBD1. Trimming at V came to 8 bases and at J to 1 base, leaving 4 bases not matched to a gene. This CDR3 comprises 14 residues. Germline CDR1 WNHNN, CDR2 SYGVQD (reference sequence). The chain's CDR3 is CASGTDLNTGELFF. The CDR3, as DNA: TGCGCCAGCGGGACAGACTTGAACACCGGGGAGCTGTTTTTT.

This clonotype has more than one count but fewer than ten. This chain joins TRBV20-1 and TRBJ2-1; D is uncertain. Germline values: CDR1 DFQATT, CDR2 SNEGSKA (reference sequence). The CDR3 runs 13 residues. The CDR3 DNA is TGCAGAGCCGCCCCTCCTCCATACAATGAGCAGTTCTTC. Protein: CRAAPPPYNEQFF.

The rearrangement uses TRBV20-1 and TRBJ1-1; TRBD1 matches at 8 bases. The J segment lost 6 bases and the V segment lost 4 bases, leaving 7 bases of the junction unmatched. The germline CDR1 and CDR2 sequences are DFQATT and SNEGSKA (reference sequence). This CDR3 is built from 13 residues. This chain's CDR3 is CSAKDRAVSEAFF. CDR3 sequence (DNA): TGCAGTGCTAAGGACAGGGCGGTTTCTGAAGCTTTCTTT.

The chain recombines TRBV27 with TRBJ2-6; a possible D gene is TRBD1 (6 bases). Germline lookup yields CDR1 MNHEY and CDR2 SMNVEV (reference sequence). This CDR3 has 14 residues. Trimming took 9 bases from V and 0 from J, leaving 9 bases between them. The CDR3 reads CASNRASGANVLTF. The CDR3 DNA reads TGTGCCAGTAACAGGGCCTCTGGGGCCAACGTCCTGACTTTC.

In its sample, this clonotype was seen many times. The chain couples TRBV18 to TRBJ1-2; the D gene is possibly TRBD1 (6 bases). V dropped 2 bases and J dropped 5 bases, with 18 bases sitting between them. The CDR3 totals 16 residues. Germline CDR1 and CDR2: KGHSH and LQKENI. CDR3 loop: CASSPNPAGHFYGYTF. CDR3 DNA sequence: TGTGCCAGCTCACCAAATCCGGCGGGACACTTTTATGGCTACACCTTC.

The rearrangement uses TRBV20-1 and TRBJ2-1, with D perhaps TRBD2 (12 bases). Germline V CDR1 and CDR2: DFQATT, SNEGSKA (reference sequence). The CDR3 totals 18 residues. V dropped 5 bases and J dropped 6 bases, with 29 bases sitting between them. The CDR3 DNA sequence: TGCAGTGCTCTAGGACAGGGGGCTAGCGGGAGGGCCCCCAATGAGCAGTTCTTC. Its translation: CSALGQGASGRAPNEQFF.

This chain links TRBV20-1 with TRBJ1-5, with a tentative D call TRBD1 (6 bases). The CDR3 totals 13 residues. The V end was cut by 4 bases, the J end by 4 bases, with 11 bases between. Germline V gene data show CDR1 as DFQATT and CDR2 as SNEGSKA (reference sequence). In DNA form, the CDR3 reads TGCAGTGCTACTACAGGGAGGAATCAGCCCCAGCATTTT. Its translation is CSATTGRNQPQHF.

The chain uses TRBV6-2 or TRBV6-3 and TRBJ1-1; D may be TRBD1 (5 bases). V was cut by 0 bases and J by 4 bases, with 9 bases left in between. The V gene's germline CDR1 is MNHEY and CDR2 SVGEGT. CDR3 length equals 14 residues. The CDR3 coding sequence is TGTGCCAGCAGTTACTCGACGCAGGGCACTGAAGCTTTCTTT. As protein: CASSYSTQGTEAFF.

CDR3: CASRAQGAGETQYF. CDR3 bases: TGTGCCAGCAGAGCCCAGGGGGCTGGGGAGACCCAGTACTTC. The chain recombines TRBV2 with TRBJ2-5; 8 bases are a match to TRBD1. Trimming removed 6 bases from V and 5 bases from J; junction bases left unmatched: 8. Germline V gene lookup returns CDR1 SNHLY and CDR2 FYNNEI. The CDR3 loop spans 14 amino acids.

Concerning this clonotype: Sequence at one end of the junction differs from germline and may be a read error. The rearrangement links TRBV27 to TRBJ2-7; the match to TRBD1 covers 11 bases. This CDR3 comprises 14 residues. Germline V gene data show CDR1 as MNHEY and CDR2 as SMNVEV (reference sequence). The chain's CDR3 is CASSLRTGGYERYF. In DNA form, the CDR3 reads TGTGCCAGCAGTTTACGGACAGGGGGCTACGAGCGGTACTTC.